This TCR beta chain was found in a study of beta chain features in type 1 diabetes. General study results and limits: People with Type 1 diabetes carried modestly yet significantly shorter TCRB CDR3s in all four CD4+ subsets.

This clone has a handful of counts. Its target is unknown. The entirety of the isolated RNA underwent reverse transcription, so expressed TCRB transcripts were sequenced. Measured with immunoSEQ multiplex PCR; TCRdb has only the in-frame clones, and not every one. The sample shows approximately 600,000 clones, around 12% of them seen only once. This CDR3 contains 17 residues. Germline values: CDR1 SGDLS, CDR2 YYNGEE. Trimming stripped 4 bases from V and 1 base from J, with 20 bases between. This clonotype was obtained from a young man with type 1 diabetes. The rearrangement joins TRBV9 to TRBJ1-2; the D is unclear. Sequencing input: naive CD4+ T cells from blood. The CDR3 loop is CASSPSGRTVFNYGYTF. CDR3 coding DNA: TGTGCCAGCAGCCCCTCGGGGAGGACCGTGTTTAACTATGGCTACACCTTC.